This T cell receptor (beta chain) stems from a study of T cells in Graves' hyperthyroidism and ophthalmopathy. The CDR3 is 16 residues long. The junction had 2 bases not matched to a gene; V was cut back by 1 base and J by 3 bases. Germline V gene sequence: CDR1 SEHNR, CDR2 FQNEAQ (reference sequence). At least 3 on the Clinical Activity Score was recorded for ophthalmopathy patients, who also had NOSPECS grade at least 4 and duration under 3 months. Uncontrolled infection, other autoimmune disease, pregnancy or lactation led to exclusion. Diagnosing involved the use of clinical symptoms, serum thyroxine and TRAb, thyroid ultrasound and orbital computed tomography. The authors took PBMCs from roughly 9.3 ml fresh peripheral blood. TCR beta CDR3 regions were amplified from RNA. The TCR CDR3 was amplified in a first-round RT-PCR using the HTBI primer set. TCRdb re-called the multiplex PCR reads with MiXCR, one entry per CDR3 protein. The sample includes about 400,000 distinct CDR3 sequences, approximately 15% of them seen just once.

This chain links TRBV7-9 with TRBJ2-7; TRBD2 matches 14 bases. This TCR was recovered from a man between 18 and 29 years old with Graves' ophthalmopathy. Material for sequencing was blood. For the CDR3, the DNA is TGTGCCAGCAGCTTAGTGACTAGCGGGGGGGACTACGAGCAGTACTTC. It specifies CASSLVTSGGDYEQYF.